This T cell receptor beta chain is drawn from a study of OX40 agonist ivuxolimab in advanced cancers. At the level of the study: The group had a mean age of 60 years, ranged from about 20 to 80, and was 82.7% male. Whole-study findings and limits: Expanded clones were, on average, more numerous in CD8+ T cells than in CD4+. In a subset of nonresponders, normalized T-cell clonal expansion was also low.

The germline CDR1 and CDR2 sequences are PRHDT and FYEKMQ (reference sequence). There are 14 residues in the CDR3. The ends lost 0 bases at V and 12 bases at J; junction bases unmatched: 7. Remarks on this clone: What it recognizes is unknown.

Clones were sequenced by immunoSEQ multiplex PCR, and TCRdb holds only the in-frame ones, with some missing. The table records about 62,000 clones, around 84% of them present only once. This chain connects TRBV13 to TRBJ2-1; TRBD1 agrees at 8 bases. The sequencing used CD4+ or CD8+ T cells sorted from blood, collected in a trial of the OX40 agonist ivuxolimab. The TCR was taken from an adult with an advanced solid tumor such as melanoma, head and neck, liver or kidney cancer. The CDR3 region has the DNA TGTGCCAGCAGCTTAGGCTCCTCCGGGACAGGGCAGTTCTTC. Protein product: CASSLGSSGTGQFF.